This T cell receptor beta chain derives from a study of T cell responses to AZD1222 COVID-19 vaccine. Sequencing used immunoSEQ multiplex PCR; TCRdb keeps in-frame clones, though not all of them. The sample carries roughly 97,000 clones, around 89% recorded once. Study-wide results and caveats: Donors were mostly white British, more females; clonal diversity possibly underestimated. Elevations in Spike-specific TCR breadth and depth followed administration of two AZD1222 doses. Vaccine-associated CD4 TCRs ranged over spike, dominating at 160-218 and 743-854.

With regard to this clone: As yet, its antigen is unknown.

CDR3 length equals 16 residues. The V end was cut by 0 bases, the J end by 0 bases, with 12 bases between. Germline V gives CDR1 SGHNT, CDR2 YYREEE (reference sequence). This clonotype originated in an adult in good health. Sequences were derived from peripheral blood, sampled on day 0 of AZD1222 vaccination. J is TRBJ1-1 and V is TRBV5-4, with D perhaps matching TRBD1 (5 bases). The CDR3 loop reads CASSLAGGAVNTEAFF. Here the CDR3 DNA reads TGTGCCAGCAGCTTGGCCGGCGGGGCCGTGAACACTGAAGCTTTCTTT. The full variable domain, its missing parts supplied by reference TRBV5-4 and TRBJ1-1, is ETGVTQSPTHLIKTRGQQVTLRCSSQSGHNTVSWYQQALGQGPQFIFQYYREEENGRGNFPPRFSGLQFPNYSSELNVNALELDDSALYLCASSLAGGAVNTEAFFGQGTRLTVV.